Each of the 17 T cell receptor beta chains below was sequenced from the same sample in a study of blood T cell repertoires in COVID-19. This table comes from immunoSEQ multiplex PCR, and its TCRdb copy is limited to in-frame clones, with some not included. The sample holds about 200,000 clones; roughly 90% are singletons and the top ten take roughly 6%. Input material: peripheral blood. Receptors originate from a woman between 40 and 55 years old who had recovered from COVID-19.

This clone has only a few counts. J is TRBJ1-1 and V is TRBV2; D unresolved. V lost 5 bases to trimming and J lost 4 bases, with 14 bases between them. Germline V gene sequence: CDR1 SNHLY, CDR2 FYNNEI. This CDR3 contains 14 residues. CDR3 residues: CASSSTTLSTEAFF. The CDR3 DNA reads as TGTGCCAGCAGTTCTACGACTCTGTCCACTGAAGCTTTCTTT. The complete variable domain, with remaining parts taken from reference TRBV2 and TRBJ1-1, reads EPEVTQTPSHQVTQMGQEVILRCVPISNHLYFYWYRQILGQKVEFLVSFYNNEISEKSEIFDDQFSVERPDGSNFTLKIRSTKLEDSAMYFCASSSTTLSTEAFFGQGTRLTVV.

This chain uses TRBV30 with TRBJ1-4; 7 bases agree with TRBD1. The germline gives CDR1 GTSNPN, CDR2 SVGIG (reference sequence). V shed 2 bases, J shed 4 bases, and the junction held 1 base outside the gene matches. This CDR3 spans 13 amino acids. The CDR3 bases are TGTGCCTGGAGTAGACAGGGTAATGAAAAACTGTTTTTT. This encodes CAWSRQGNEKLFF.

V usage is TRBV18 and J usage is TRBJ1-3, with 7 bases identical to TRBD1. The CDR3 consists of 15 residues. The J segment lost 4 bases and the V segment lost 2 bases, leaving 5 bases of the junction unmatched. Germline CDR1 and CDR2: KGHSH and LQKENI. This CDR3 is CASSPNDRAGNTIYF. CDR3 nucleotide sequence: TGTGCCAGCTCACCAAACGACAGGGCCGGAAACACCATATATTTT. The whole variable domain, filled in from reference TRBV18 and TRBJ1-3, reads NAGVMQNPRHLVRRRGQEARLRCSPMKGHSHVYWYRQLPEEGLKFMVYLQKENIIDESGMPKERFSAEFPKEGPSILRIQQVVRGDSAAYFCASSPNDRAGNTIYFGEGSWLTVV.

Notes on this clone: This CDR3 is also generated by other DNA sequences in the sample. CDR3: CASSLGTTNTGELFF. The CDR3 DNA follows: TGCGCCAGCAGCTTGGGGACTACCAACACCGGGGAGCTGTTTTTT. V gene TRBV5-1 combines with J gene TRBJ2-2; possibly TRBD2 for D (6 bases). Trimming left V 0 bases short and J 2 bases short, with 8 bases between. The CDR3 length is 15 residues. CDR1 SGHRS and CDR2 YFSETQ come from the germline V gene. Together with reference TRBV5-1 and TRBJ2-2, the CDR3 gives the full variable domain: KAGVTQTPRYLIKTRGQQVTLSCSPISGHRSVSWYQQTPGQGLQFLFEYFSETQRNKGNFPGRFSGRQFSNSRSEMNVSTLELGDSALYLCASSLGTTNTGELFFGEGSRLTVL.

The rearrangement joins TRBV4-2 to TRBJ1-6, with D maybe TRBD1 (5 bases). Germline CDR1 and CDR2: LGHNA and YNFKEQ. Trimming left V 5 bases short and J 6 bases short, with 11 bases between. The CDR3 runs to 14 residues. DNA of the CDR3: TGTGCCAGCAGCGAACCGGGACTTAATTCACCCCTCCACTTT. It translates to CASSEPGLNSPLHF.

Remarks on this clone: The same CDR3 also results from other DNA sequences found in this sample. The CDR3 reads CASSSGLAYNEQFF. The CDR3 DNA is TGTGCCAGCAGCTCCGGTTTGGCCTACAATGAGCAGTTCTTC. V is TRBV11-3 and J is TRBJ2-1; D ambiguous. The germline V gene has CDR1 SGHNT and CDR2 YENEEA. V dropped 4 bases and J dropped 2 bases, with 9 bases sitting between them. This CDR3 is 14 amino acids long.

This chain connects TRBV3-1 (or the pseudogene TRBV3-2) to TRBJ1-1, with D hard to call. The CDR3 consists of 14 residues. Germline loops: CDR1 LGHDT, CDR2 YNNKEL (reference sequence). The germline V and J ends were trimmed by 1 base and 1 base, with 7 bases remaining between them. The CDR3 DNA follows: TGTGCCAGCAGCCAAGTATCGTCGAACACTGAAGCTTTCTTT. This gives the protein CASSQVSSNTEAFF.

J is TRBJ2-5 and V is TRBV2; TRBD1 agrees at 12 bases. Germline CDR1 and CDR2: SNHLY and FYNNEI. With V trimmed by 5 bases and J by 4 bases, 5 bases remained unmatched. This CDR3 contains 15 residues. CDR3: CASSRDRGQVETQYF. CDR3 sequence (DNA): TGTGCCAGCAGTCGGGACAGGGGGCAGGTAGAGACCCAGTACTTC.

V and J are TRBV19 and TRBJ1-2, with TRBD1 identical over 7 bases. CDR1 LNHDA and CDR2 SQIVND come from the germline V gene (reference sequence). The CDR3 consists of 11 residues. V was pared by 10 bases and J by 9 bases, with 8 bases of the junction left unmatched. CDR3 amino acids: CATRRDSRYTF. The CDR3 region has the DNA TGTGCCACCAGACGGGACAGTCGCTACACCTTC.

CDR3 in DNA: TGCGCCAGCAGCTTCGGGGGGGCCGGTCCCTCCTATAATTCACCCCTCCACTTT. It translates to CASSFGGAGPSYNSPLHF. The V call is TRBV5-1, the J call TRBJ1-6; a weak D match, TRBD1 (6 bases). Per the germline V gene, CDR1 is SGHRS and CDR2 is YFSETQ. This CDR3 contains 18 residues. V lost 2 bases and J 0 bases, leaving 15 bases between the germline ends.

This clone was seen more than once but under ten times. The chain joins TRBV28 to TRBJ2-7; perhaps TRBD1 as D (7 bases). In germline, CDR1 is MDHEN, CDR2 SYDVKM. The CDR3 sequence is 11 residues long. V was shortened by 11 bases and J by 9 bases, with 17 bases between the two germline ends. CDR3 amino acids: CAAAGGLGQYF. Written as DNA, the CDR3 is TGTGCCGCAGCAGGGGGACTTGGGCAGTACTTC.

The chain joins TRBV9 to TRBJ2-1, with D perhaps TRBD2 (6 bases). The ends were cut back, 1 base at V and 8 bases at J, with 10 bases in the middle. This CDR3 is 13 amino acids long. In germline, CDR1 is SGDLS, CDR2 YYNGEE. CDR3 sequence: CASSVLEGYEQFF. DNA for the CDR3: TGTGCCAGCAGCGTATTGGAGGGGTATGAGCAGTTCTTC.

V is TRBV27 and J is TRBJ1-6; 7 bases are shared with TRBD1. CDR1 and CDR2 (germline): MNHEY, SMNVEV (reference sequence). The junction had 4 bases not matched to a gene; V was cut back by 7 bases and J by 10 bases. There are 12 residues in the CDR3. The CDR3 is CASTAGGSPLHF. CDR3 coding DNA: TGTGCCAGCACTGCAGGGGGATCACCCCTCCACTTT.

The gene calls are TRBV7-3 and TRBJ2-2; the D gene is possibly TRBD2 (6 bases). The germline CDR1 and CDR2 sequences are SGHTA and FQGTGA. CDR3 length: 13 amino acids. V lost 5 bases, J lost 8 bases, and 12 bases lay in between. Written as DNA, the CDR3 is TGTGCCAGCAGCGCTCTAGCGTTGGGGGAGCTGTTTTTT. It yields the protein CASSALALGELFF.

The V gene is TRBV12-3 or TRBV12-4, the J gene TRBJ1-1; 8 positions agree with TRBD1. This CDR3 comprises 12 residues. V lost 6 bases and J lost 6; bases outside the gene matches: 3. The CDR3 loop is CASSLQGAEAFF. The CDR3 coding sequence is TGTGCCAGCAGCCTACAGGGGGCTGAAGCTTTCTTT.

This sequence joins TRBV28 and TRBJ2-4; TRBD2 aligns across 13 bases. V trimming: 6 bases; J trimming: 5 bases; junction bases outside the gene matches: 4. This CDR3 spans 15 amino acids. Per germline, CDR1 MDHEN and CDR2 SYDVKM. The CDR3 spells CASRLAGGGENIQYF. CDR3 sequence (DNA): TGTGCCAGCAGACTAGCGGGAGGGGGAGAAAACATTCAGTACTTC.

J is TRBJ2-7 and V is TRBV5-6; D is uncertain. There are 15 residues in the CDR3. The ends were cut back, 5 bases at V and 1 base at J, with 16 bases in the middle. The V gene's germline CDR1 is SGHDT and CDR2 YYEEEE. The CDR3 DNA reads TGTGCCAGCAGTGGCTTTTGGCTCCGATCCTACGAGCAGTACTTC. The encoded protein is CASSGFWLRSYEQYF.